These T cell receptor beta chains were read from a single sample in a study of cytomegalovirus exposure and HLA in healthy donors. Measured with immunoSEQ multiplex PCR; TCRdb has only the in-frame clones, and not every one. The data contain about 160,000 clones, about 75% of them seen just once; the ten biggest clones take up 2.5% to 3%. The sample was PBMCs. The origin of the receptors is a woman aged 45-60 years in good health and CMV-seropositive. Each CDR3 is given with its conserved first and last residue. D genes are given only for firm matches. Some rows mark clone size as missing; the rest say once, few, many or name a class of expanded clone.

-	TRBV5-1	TRBJ1-2	-	CASGEDYGYTF	TGCGCCAGCGGGGAGGACTATGGCTACACCTTC
-	TRBV6-1	TRBJ1-2	-	CASSAGGPVYGYTF	TGTGCCAGCTCCGCGGGCGGACCAGTTTATGGCTACACCTTC
-	TRBV16	TRBJ1-5	-	CASSQLGGSNQPQHF	TGTGCCAGCAGCCAATTGGGGGGGAGCAATCAGCCCCAGCATTTT
-	TRBV5-8	TRBJ2-2	-	CAELTPPGELFF	TGTGCAGAGCTCACCCCCCCCGGGGAGCTGTTTTTT
TRBD1	TRBV7-7	TRBJ2-7	once	CASSLQQGVGEQYF	TGTGCCAGCAGCTTACAACAGGGGGTAGGGGAGCAGTACTTC
-	TRBV18	TRBJ1-1	-	CASSPPGAYTEAFF	TGTGCCAGCTCACCACCGGGAGCGTACACTGAAGCTTTCTTT
-	TRBV7-2	TRBJ1-4	-	CASSSVRGAEDEKLFF	TGTGCCAGCAGCTCCGTTCGGGGGGCGGAGGATGAAAAACTGTTTTTT
-	TRBV10-3	TRBJ1-1	-	CAISEQVSNTEAFF	TGTGCCATCAGTGAGCAGGTTAGTAACACTGAAGCTTTCTTT
-	TRBV11-2	TRBJ2-5	-	CASSLVVGKTQYF	TGTGCCAGCAGCTTAGTCGTCGGGAAGACCCAGTACTTC
TRBD1	TRBV5-1	TRBJ1-1	few	CASSLTGGTEAFF	TGCGCCAGCAGCTTGACAGGGGGCACTGAAGCTTTCTTT
TRBD2	TRBV7-8	TRBJ2-7	once	CASSSRTGREQYF	TGTGCCAGCAGCTCCCGGACCGGGAGGGAGCAGTACTTC
-	TRBV6-1	TRBJ1-3	-	CASSRAQRGNTIYF	TGTGCCAGCAGTAGGGCCCAGAGGGGGAACACCATATATTTT
-	TRBV11-2	TRBJ2-7	-	CASSLDRGEEYF	TGTGCCAGCAGCTTAGACAGGGGGGAAGAATACTTC
-	TRBV4-2	TRBJ2-7	-	CASSQALTIPYEQYF	TGTGCCAGCAGCCAAGCCCTCACTATACCTTACGAGCAGTACTTC
TRBD2	TRBV7-9	TRBJ2-7	-	CASSRLADEQYF	TGTGCCAGCAGCAGACTAGCTGACGAGCAGTACTTC
TRBD2	TRBV11-2	TRBJ2-6	-	CASSLRGGASGANVLTF	TGTGCCAGCAGCCTGCGGGGGGGGGCCTCTGGGGCCAACGTCCTGACTTTC
TRBD1	TRBV7-8	TRBJ1-6	-	CASSLEIGTGVSPLHF	TGTGCCAGCAGCTTAGAGATTGGGACAGGGGTGTCACCCCTCCACTTT